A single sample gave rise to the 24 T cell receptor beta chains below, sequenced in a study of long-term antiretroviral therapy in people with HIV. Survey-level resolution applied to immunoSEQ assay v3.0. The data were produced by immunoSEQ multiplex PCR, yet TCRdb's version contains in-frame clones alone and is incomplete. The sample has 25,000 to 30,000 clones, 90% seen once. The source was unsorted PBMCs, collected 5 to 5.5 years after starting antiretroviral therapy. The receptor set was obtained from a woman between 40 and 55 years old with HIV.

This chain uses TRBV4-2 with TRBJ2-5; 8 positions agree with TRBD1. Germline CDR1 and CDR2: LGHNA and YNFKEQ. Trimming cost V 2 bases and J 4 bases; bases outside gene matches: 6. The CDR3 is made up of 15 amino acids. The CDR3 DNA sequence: TGTGCCAGCAGCCAACCGGACAGGGTCGGAGAGACCCAGTACTTC. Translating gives CASSQPDRVGETQYF.

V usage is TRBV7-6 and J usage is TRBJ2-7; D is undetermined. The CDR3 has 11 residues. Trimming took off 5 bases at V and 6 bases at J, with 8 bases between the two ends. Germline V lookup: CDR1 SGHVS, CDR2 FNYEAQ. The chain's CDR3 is CASSRESEQYF. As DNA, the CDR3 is TGTGCCAGCAGCCGAGAGAGCGAGCAGTACTTC.

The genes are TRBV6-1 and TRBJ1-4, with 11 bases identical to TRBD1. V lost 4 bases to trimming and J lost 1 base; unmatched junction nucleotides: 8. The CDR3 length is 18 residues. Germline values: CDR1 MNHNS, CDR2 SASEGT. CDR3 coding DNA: TGTGCCAGCAGTGGTGGACAGGGGGCGCCCGGAACTAATGAAAAACTGTTTTTT. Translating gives CASSGGQGAPGTNEKLFF.

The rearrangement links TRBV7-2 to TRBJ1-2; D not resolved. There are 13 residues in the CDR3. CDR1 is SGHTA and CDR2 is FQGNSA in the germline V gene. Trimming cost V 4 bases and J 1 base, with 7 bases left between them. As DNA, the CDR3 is TGTGCCAGCAGCTCGACCGGTAACTATGGCTACACCTTC. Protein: CASSSTGNYGYTF.

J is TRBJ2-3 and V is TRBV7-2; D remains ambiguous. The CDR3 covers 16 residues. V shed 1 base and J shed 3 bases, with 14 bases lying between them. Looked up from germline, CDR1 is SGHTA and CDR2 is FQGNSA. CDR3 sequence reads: CASSLGVDSSTDTQYF. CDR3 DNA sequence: TGTGCCAGCAGCTTAGGGGTCGACTCCTCTACAGATACGCAGTATTTT.

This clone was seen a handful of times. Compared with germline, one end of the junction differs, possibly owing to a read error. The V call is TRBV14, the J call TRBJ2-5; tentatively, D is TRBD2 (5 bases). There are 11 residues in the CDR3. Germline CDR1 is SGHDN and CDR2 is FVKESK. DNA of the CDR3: TGTGCCAGCAGCCAGGGAGAGATCCAGTACTTC. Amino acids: CASSQGEIQYF.

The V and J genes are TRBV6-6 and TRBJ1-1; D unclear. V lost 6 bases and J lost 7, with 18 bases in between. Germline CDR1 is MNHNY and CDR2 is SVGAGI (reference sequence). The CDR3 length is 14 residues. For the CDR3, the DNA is TGTGCCAGCAGACCCGGGGAGTTTGATGGTGAAGCTTTCTTT. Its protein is CASRPGEFDGEAFF.

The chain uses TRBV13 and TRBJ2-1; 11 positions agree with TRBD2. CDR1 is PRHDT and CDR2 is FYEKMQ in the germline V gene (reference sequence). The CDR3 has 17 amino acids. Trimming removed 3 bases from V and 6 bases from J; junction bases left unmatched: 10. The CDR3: CASSFPPAGTSGNEQFF. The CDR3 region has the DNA TGTGCCAGCAGCTTTCCCCCGGCCGGGACTAGCGGCAATGAGCAGTTCTTC.

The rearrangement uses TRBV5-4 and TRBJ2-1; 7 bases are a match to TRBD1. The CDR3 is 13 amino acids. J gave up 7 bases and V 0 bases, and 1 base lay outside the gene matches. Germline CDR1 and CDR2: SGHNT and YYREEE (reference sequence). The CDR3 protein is CASSLARGNEQFF. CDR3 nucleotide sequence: TGTGCCAGCAGCTTGGCCAGGGGGAATGAGCAGTTCTTC.

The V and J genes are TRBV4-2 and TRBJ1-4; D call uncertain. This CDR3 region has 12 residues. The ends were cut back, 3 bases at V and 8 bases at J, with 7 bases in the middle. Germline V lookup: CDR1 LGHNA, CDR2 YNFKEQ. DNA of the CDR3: TGTGCCAGCAGCCAGTTGGGGGAAAAACTGTTTTTT. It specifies CASSQLGEKLFF.

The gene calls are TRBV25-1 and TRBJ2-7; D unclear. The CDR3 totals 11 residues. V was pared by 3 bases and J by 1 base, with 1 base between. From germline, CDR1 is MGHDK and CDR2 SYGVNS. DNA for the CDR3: TGTGCCAGCAGTGATTCCTACGAGCAGTACTTC. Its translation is CASSDSYEQYF.

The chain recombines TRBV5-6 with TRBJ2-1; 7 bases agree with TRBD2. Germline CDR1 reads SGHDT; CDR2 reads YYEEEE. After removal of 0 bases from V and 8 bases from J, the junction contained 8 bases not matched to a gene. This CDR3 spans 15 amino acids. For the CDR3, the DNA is TGTGCCAGCAGCTTGGGGTGGGCGGGAGTGGATGAGCAGTTCTTC. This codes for CASSLGWAGVDEQFF.

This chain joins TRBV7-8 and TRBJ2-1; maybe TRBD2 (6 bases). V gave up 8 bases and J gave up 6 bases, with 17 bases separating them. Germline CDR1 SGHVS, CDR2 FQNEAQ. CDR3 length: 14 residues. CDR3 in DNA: TGTGCCAGCGCCCCGGCTAGCGAGTCCAATGAGCAGTTCTTC. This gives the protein CASAPASESNEQFF.

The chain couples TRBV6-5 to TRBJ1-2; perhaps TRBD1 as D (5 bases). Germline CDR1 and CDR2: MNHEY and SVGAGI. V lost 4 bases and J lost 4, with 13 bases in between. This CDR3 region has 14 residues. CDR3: CASSFQTVPYGYTF. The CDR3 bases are TGTGCCAGCAGTTTCCAGACAGTACCCTATGGCTACACCTTC.

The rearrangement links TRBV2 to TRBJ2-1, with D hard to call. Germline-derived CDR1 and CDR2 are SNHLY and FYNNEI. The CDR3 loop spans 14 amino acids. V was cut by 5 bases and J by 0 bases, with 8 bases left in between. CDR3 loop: CASSLESSYNEQFF. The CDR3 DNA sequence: TGTGCCAGCAGTCTGGAAAGCTCCTACAATGAGCAGTTCTTC.

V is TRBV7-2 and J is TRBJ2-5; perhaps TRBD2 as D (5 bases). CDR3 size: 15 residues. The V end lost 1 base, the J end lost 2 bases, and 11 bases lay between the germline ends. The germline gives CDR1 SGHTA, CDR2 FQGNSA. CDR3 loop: CASSLVLARQETQYF. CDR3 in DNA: TGTGCCAGCAGCTTAGTTTTAGCGCGACAAGAGACCCAGTACTTC. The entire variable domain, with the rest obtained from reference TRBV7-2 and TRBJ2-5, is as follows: GAGVSQSPSNKVTEKGKDVELRCDPISGHTALYWYRQSLGQGLEFLIYFQGNSAPDKSGLPSDRFSAERTGGSVSTLTIQRTQQEDSAVYLCASSLVLARQETQYFGPGTRLLVL.

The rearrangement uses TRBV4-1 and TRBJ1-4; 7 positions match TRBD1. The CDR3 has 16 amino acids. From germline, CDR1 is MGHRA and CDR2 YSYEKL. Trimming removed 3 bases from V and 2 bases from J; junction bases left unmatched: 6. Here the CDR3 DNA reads TGCGCCAGCAGCCAGCTCTCGACAGGGACTAATGAAAAACTGTTTTTT. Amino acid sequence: CASSQLSTGTNEKLFF.

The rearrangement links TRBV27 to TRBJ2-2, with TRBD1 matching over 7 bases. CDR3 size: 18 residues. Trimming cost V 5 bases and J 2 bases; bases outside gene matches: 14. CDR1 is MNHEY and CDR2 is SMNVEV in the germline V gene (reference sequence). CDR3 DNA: TGTGCCAGCAGTCCTTCCCCCGGGACAGTCTCAAACACCGGGGAGCTGTTTTTT. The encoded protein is CASSPSPGTVSNTGELFF.

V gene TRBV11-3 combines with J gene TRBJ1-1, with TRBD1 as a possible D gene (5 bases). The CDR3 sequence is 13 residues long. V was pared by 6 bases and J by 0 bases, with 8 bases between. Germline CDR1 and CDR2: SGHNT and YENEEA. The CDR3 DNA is TGTGCCAGCAGTGACAGCATGAACACTGAAGCTTTCTTT. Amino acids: CASSDSMNTEAFF.

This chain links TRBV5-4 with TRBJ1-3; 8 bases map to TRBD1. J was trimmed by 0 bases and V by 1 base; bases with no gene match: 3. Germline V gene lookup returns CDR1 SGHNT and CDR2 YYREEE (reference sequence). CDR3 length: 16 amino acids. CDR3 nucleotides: TGTGCCAGCAGCTTGACAGGGGGGGGCTCTGGAAACACCATATATTTT. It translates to CASSLTGGGSGNTIYF.

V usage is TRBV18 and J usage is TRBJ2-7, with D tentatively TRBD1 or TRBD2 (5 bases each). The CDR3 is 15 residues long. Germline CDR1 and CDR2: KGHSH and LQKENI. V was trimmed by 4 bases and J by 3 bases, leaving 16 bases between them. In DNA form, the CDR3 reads TGTGCCAGCTCACTCTTTCCGGGACCAAACTACGAGCAGTACTTC. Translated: CASSLFPGPNYEQYF.

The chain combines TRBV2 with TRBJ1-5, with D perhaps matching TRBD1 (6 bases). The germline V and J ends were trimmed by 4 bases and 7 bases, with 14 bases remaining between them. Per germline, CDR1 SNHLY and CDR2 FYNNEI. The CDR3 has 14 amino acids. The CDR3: CASSAGQAGQPQHF. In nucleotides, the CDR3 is TGTGCCAGCAGTGCGGGACAAGCAGGGCAGCCCCAGCATTTT.

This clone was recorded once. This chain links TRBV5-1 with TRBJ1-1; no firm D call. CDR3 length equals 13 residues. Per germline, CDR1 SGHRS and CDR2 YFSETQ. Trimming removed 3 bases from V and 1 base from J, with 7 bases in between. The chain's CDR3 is CASSSTRNTEAFF. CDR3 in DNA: TGCGCCAGCAGCTCTACAAGGAACACTGAAGCTTTCTTT.

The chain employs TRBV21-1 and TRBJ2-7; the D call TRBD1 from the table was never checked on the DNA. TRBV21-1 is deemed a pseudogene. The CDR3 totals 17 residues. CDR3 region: CASSNGRGTGVSYEQYF. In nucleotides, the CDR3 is TGTGCCAGCAGCAACGGCCGTGGGACAGGGGTGTCCTACGAGCAGTACTTC.